The rows below give T cell receptor beta chains drawn from one sample of a study of T cells after yellow fever vaccination. TCRdb redid the calling of the 5' RACE reads with MiXCR, one entry per CDR3 protein. Of around 500,000 distinct CDR3 sequences in the sample, just over 20% were seen once. Source: PBMCs, taken about 20 days after the first yellow fever vaccination. All receptors derive from a man between 18 and 29 years old who received the YFV17D yellow fever vaccine. Both conserved end residues are part of each CDR3. The order of the fields is J gene, D gene, clone size, V gene, CDR3 protein, CDR3 DNA. A D gene is named only where the DNA matches it firmly. The listing skips clone size in some rows; elsewhere it reads once, few, many or a size class.

TRBJ2-1 | TRBD2 | NA | TRBV20-1 | CSARDSGGYNEQFF | TGCAGTGCTAGGGACTCGGGGGGATACAATGAGCAGTTCTTC
TRBJ2-3 | NA | NA | TRBV18 | CASSPAQGSADTQYF | TGTGCCAGCTCACCCGCTCAGGGGTCCGCAGATACGCAGTATTTT
TRBJ2-1 | TRBD2 | NA | TRBV24-1 | CATSDSRGGDNEQFF | TGTGCCACCAGTGATAGTCGCGGGGGGGACAATGAGCAGTTCTTC
TRBJ2-7 | TRBD1 | NA | TRBV6-1 | CASRRGQGRSGEQYF | TGTGCCAGCAGACGGGGACAGGGAAGGTCGGGCGAGCAGTACTTC
TRBJ2-6 | NA | NA | TRBV7-9 | CASSLFLSSGANVLTF | TGTGCCAGCAGCTTATTTCTGAGCTCTGGGGCCAACGTCCTGACTTTC
TRBJ2-2 | NA | few | TRBV5-1 | CASSFSVRGGTGELFF | TGCGCCAGCAGCTTCTCCGTGCGGGGCGGCACCGGGGAGCTGTTTTTT
TRBJ2-2 | NA | NA | TRBV7-7 | CASSSGGKSVELFF | TGTGCCAGCAGCTCCGGGGGCAAGAGTGTGGAGCTGTTTTTT
TRBJ2-7 | NA | NA | TRBV12-3/TRBV12-4 | CASSLRDGPYEQYF | TGTGCCAGCAGTTTACGGGACGGACCCTACGAGCAGTACTTC
TRBJ2-7 | NA | few | TRBV12-5 | CASGLVLWGESYEQYF | TGTGCTAGTGGTTTGGTACTTTGGGGGGAATCCTACGAGCAGTACTTC
TRBJ2-1 | NA | NA | TRBV14 | CASSQGGWDYNEQFF | TGTGCCAGCAGCCAAGGGGGTTGGGATTACAATGAGCAGTTCTTC
TRBJ2-5 | TRBD1 | few | TRBV7-3 | CASSPTVTGAQETQYF | TGTGCCAGCAGCCCAACCGTGACAGGGGCACAAGAGACCCAGTACTTC
TRBJ2-5 | TRBD1 | NA | TRBV27 | CASSPWTDRQQETQYF | TGTGCCAGCAGCCCGTGGACGGACAGGCAACAAGAGACCCAGTACTTC
TRBJ1-1 | NA | NA | TRBV12-3/TRBV12-4 | CASSLTAAGERAFF | TGTGCCAGCAGTTTAACGGCAGCCGGCGAACGGGCTTTCTTT
TRBJ2-7 | NA | NA | TRBV7-2 | CASSWGRSYEQYF | TGTGCCAGCAGCTGGGGACGCTCCTACGAGCAGTACTTC
TRBJ2-1 | NA | NA | TRBV5-5 | CASSRSGLSDEQFF | TGTGCCAGCAGTCGAAGTGGGCTGAGCGATGAGCAGTTCTTC
TRBJ1-5 | NA | NA | TRBV6-5 | CASSSQGWVQPQHF | TGTGCCAGCAGTTCGCAGGGGTGGGTTCAGCCCCAGCATTTT
TRBJ2-5 | NA | few | TRBV28 | CASSLGTPGQETQYF | TGTGCCAGCAGTCTCGGGACTCCTGGTCAGGAGACCCAGTACTTC
TRBJ2-2 | TRBD2 | many | TRBV3-1 | CASSQGLVNTGELFF | TGTGCCAGCAGCCAGGGACTAGTCAACACCGGGGAGCTGTTTTTT
TRBJ2-3 | TRBD2 | NA | TRBV10-3 | CAVSGAAGGSDTQYF | TGTGCCGTCTCGGGGGCGGCGGGGGGGTCGGATACGCAGTATTTT
TRBJ1-2 | TRBD1 | NA | TRBV2 | CASSDRGLGYTF | TGTGCCAGCAGCGACAGGGGCCTTGGCTACACCTTC
TRBJ2-5 | TRBD1 | NA | TRBV5-6 | CASSRTGKSETQYF | TGTGCCAGCAGCAGGACAGGGAAATCAGAGACCCAGTACTTC
TRBJ1-6 | NA | NA | TRBV5-1 | CASSFVGGSSPLHF | TGCGCCAGCAGCTTCGTGGGGGGCAGTTCACCCCTCCACTTT
TRBJ2-1 | TRBD1 | few | TRBV10-3 | CAIRGQGASGEQFF | TGTGCCATCAGAGGACAGGGGGCTTCTGGTGAGCAGTTCTTC
TRBJ1-1 | NA | few | TRBV2 | CASSYSTQAFF | TGTGCCAGCAGTTATTCTACTCAAGCTTTCTTT
TRBJ2-5 | TRBD1 | NA | TRBV4-2 | CASSPGRTGAAIQYF | TGTGCCAGCAGCCCTGGTCGGACAGGGGCCGCCATCCAGTACTTC
TRBJ2-3 | NA | few | TRBV4-1 | CASSLGENNPDTQYF | TGCGCCAGCAGCCTGGGGGAGAATAACCCAGATACGCAGTATTTT
TRBJ2-7 | NA | NA | TRBV6-1 | CASSETPRYEQYF | TGTGCCAGCAGTGAAACCCCACGCTACGAGCAGTACTTC
TRBJ2-6 | NA | few | TRBV20-1 | CSAREKGLSRLYGANVLTF | TGCAGTGCTAGGGAAAAGGGACTTTCAAGGCTCTATGGGGCCAACGTCCTGACTTTC
TRBJ2-2 | NA | few | TRBV11-2 | CASSLLAGELFF | TGTGCCAGCAGCTTACTAGCCGGGGAGCTGTTTTTT